Shown below are 7 T cell receptor beta chains from a single sample sequenced in a study of graft-versus-host responses after intestinal transplantation. Antigen specificity for these receptors is unknown. Assay: immunoSEQ multiplex PCR; the TCRdb copy retains only in-frame clones and omits some. Among 75,000 to 100,000 clones, over 80% were seen once, and the ten largest hold roughly 17%. The sample was unstimulated CD8+ T cells sorted from spleen or lymph node cells, taken before intestinal transplant. Receptor source: a human donor who received an intestinal transplant.

The genes are TRBV11-2 and TRBJ2-7, with 7 bases that match TRBD2. Germline CDR1 SGHAT, CDR2 FQNNGV. The CDR3 totals 16 residues. V trimming: 4 bases; J trimming: 6 bases; junction bases outside the gene matches: 15. CDR3 loop: CASSSLEPAGSIEQYF. Written as DNA, the CDR3 is TGTGCCAGCAGCTCCCTAGAGCCAGCGGGGTCTATCGAGCAGTACTTC.

This clone was counted between two and nine times. V usage is TRBV6-5 and J usage is TRBJ2-6, with a tentative D call TRBD2 (5 bases). Germline CDR1 MNHEY, CDR2 SVGAGI. Trimming removed 7 bases at V and 8 bases at J, with 12 bases between. The CDR3 is made up of 13 amino acids. CDR3 DNA: TGTGCCAGCACTCCGGACTCTTCCAACGTCCTGACTTTC. It translates to CASTPDSSNVLTF.

This clone came up a few times. This chain links TRBV4-1 with TRBJ1-1; 9 nucleotides line up with TRBD1. The CDR3 length is 16 residues. The V segment lost 0 bases and the J segment 7 bases; nucleotides outside the gene matches: 9. Germline CDR1 reads MGHRA; CDR2 reads YSYEKL. CDR3 nucleotides: TGCGCCAGCAGCCAAGAGAACTCGGACAGGGGATATGAAGCTTTCTTT. Protein sequence: CASSQENSDRGYEAFF.

V gene TRBV9 combines with J gene TRBJ2-2; D is unresolved. CDR3 size: 16 residues. Trimming left V 0 bases short and J 3 bases short, with 12 bases between. The germline gives CDR1 SGDLS, CDR2 YYNGEE. In DNA, the CDR3 is TGTGCCAGCAGCGTAGCTCCTGGCTGGGACACCGGGGAGCTGTTTTTT. Translation gives CASSVAPGWDTGELFF.

This clone is a singleton in its sample. The J gene is TRBJ2-2, the V gene TRBV5-6; D uncertain. CDR1 and CDR2 from the germline V gene are SGHDT and YYEEEE. The CDR3 covers 14 residues. The ends were cut back, 1 base at V and 2 bases at J, with 6 bases in the middle. The CDR3 DNA reads TGTGCCAGCAGCTTGAGTTTCAACACCGGGGAGCTGTTTTTT. It is translated as CASSLSFNTGELFF. Full variable domain (missing parts from reference TRBV5-6 and TRBJ2-2): DAGVTQSPTHLIKTRGQQVTLRCSPKSGHDTVSWYQQALGQGPQFIFQYYEEEERQRGNFPDRFSGHQFPNYSSELNVNALLLGDSALYLCASSLSFNTGELFFGEGSRLTVL.

This chain connects TRBV4-1 to TRBJ1-5, with D tentatively TRBD1 (5 bases). V shed 1 base and J shed 3 bases, with 10 bases lying between them. Germline CDR1 is MGHRA and CDR2 is YSYEKL. There are 15 residues in the CDR3. The CDR3, as DNA: TGCGCCAGCAGCCAAGTCCGGGGCCTCAATCAGCCCCAGCATTTT. Protein product: CASSQVRGLNQPQHF.

The rearrangement uses TRBV11-2 and TRBJ1-3; perhaps TRBD1 as D (5 bases). The CDR3 runs 11 residues. Trimming pared 5 bases from V and 7 bases from J, leaving 6 bases between. Germline assignment: CDR1 SGHAT and CDR2 FQNNGV. In DNA, the CDR3 is TGTGCCAGCAGCCCAGGGAACACCATATATTTT. It specifies CASSPGNTIYF.